The 2 T cell receptor beta chains in this list originate from one sample, sequenced in a study of blood T cell repertoires in COVID-19. Method: immunoSEQ multiplex PCR; TCRdb's copy keeps in-frame clones and lacks some. The sample holds 310,000 or so clones, approximately 86% seen once. Sequencing input: peripheral blood. All receptors come from a young woman who had recovered from COVID-19.

V is TRBV19 and J is TRBJ2-6, with 7 bases aligning to TRBD1. With V trimmed by 4 bases and J by 4 bases, 4 bases remained unmatched. This CDR3 spans 15 amino acids. The germline gives CDR1 LNHDA, CDR2 SQIVND (reference sequence). The CDR3 is CASSTTGEGANVLTF. The CDR3 nucleotides are TGTGCCAGTAGTACCACAGGGGAAGGGGCCAACGTCCTGACTTTC. Using reference TRBV19 and TRBJ2-6 for the parts outside the CDR3, the full variable domain is DGGITQSPKYLFRKEGQNVTLSCEQNLNHDAMYWYRQDPGQGLRLIYYSQIVNDFQKGDIAEGYSVSREKKESFPLTVTSAQKNPTAFYLCASSTTGEGANVLTFGAGSRLTVL.

This clone was seen a few times. This chain's CDR3 is CASSYSPQVSAFF. The DNA of the CDR3 is TGTGCCAGCAGTTACTCCCCACAGGTATCAGCTTTCTTT. The chain links TRBV6-2 or TRBV6-3 to TRBJ1-1; D might be TRBD1 (5 bases). This CDR3 has 13 residues. Trimming took off 0 bases at V and 10 bases at J, with 12 bases between the two ends. Germline assignment: CDR1 MNHEY and CDR2 SVGEGT.